These T cell receptor beta chains were read from a single sample in a study of control samples from healthy donors and cancer patients. Generated by immunoSEQ multiplex PCR, the TCRdb table keeps only in-frame clones and is missing some. The repertoire holds 150,000 to 200,000 clones, 90% seen once, with 1.2% to 1.5% in the top ten. Sequencing was carried out using blood. The source of these receptors is a woman between 50 and 59 years old in good health. The conserved cysteine and the conserved F or W are not part of the CDR3 here. D genes are given only for firm matches. Clone size appears in some rows only: once, few, many, or a class for an expanded clone.

once,TRBV5-1,TRBD1,ASSLGGQGAREQY
-,TRBV24-1,-,ATSDPRGQQETQY
-,TRBV5-1,-,ASSVEGHSGGYEQY
-,TRBV5-6,-,ASSPGALYGYT
-,TRBV11-3,-,ASSLDGGALETQY
few,TRBV5-6,-,ASSLGVQPQH
-,TRBV5-8,-,ASSIVAVSGANVLT
-,TRBV4-3,-,ASSQGTWPTEETQY
once,TRBV4-3,TRBD1,ASSQEGRGIQPQH
-,TRBV2,TRBD2,ASREGAGGPIFSTDTQY
-,TRBV4-1,-,ASSRIKQINEKLF
-,TRBV7-9,-,ASSLEGTEKY
-,TRBV10-3,-,AISGPTAQGTGELF
-,TRBV7-2,-,ASSPHWNEQF
-,TRBV7-9,-,ASSLVKGIASSYNEQF
-,TRBV3-1/TRBV3-2,-,ASSLGLGEQF
-,TRBV5-6,-,ASSWGVAETQY
-,TRBV5-6,-,ASSSLGGQETQY
-,TRBV6-6,TRBD2,ASTIKLAGLVNTQY
-,TRBV7-8,-,ASSLDTYVYPNTGELF
-,TRBV6-2/TRBV6-3,TRBD2,ASSPTWGAGSSYNEQF
few,TRBV30,TRBD1,AWTNDRGWMNTEAF
once,TRBV6-2/TRBV6-3,TRBD1,ASSTGGRTQIHYEQY
-,TRBV28,-,ASTSTGRGGPSPLH
-,TRBV6-5,-,ASRPPGQSYGYT
-,TRBV4-2,-,ASSQSQGLSYEQY
-,TRBV9,TRBD1,ASSVVTGSNTEAF
-,TRBV10-3,-,AISADLSNQPQH
-,TRBV28,TRBD2,ASSETSGGLNEQF
once,TRBV18,TRBD1,ASSPGQVAGNTIY
-,TRBV28,-,ASSSRDSGNTIY
-,TRBV28,-,ASSLQQGVGGYT
few,TRBV30,TRBD1,AWSVPSGGSPLH
-,TRBV6-2/TRBV6-3,TRBD1,ASSYSTGAEQY
-,TRBV9,TRBD1,ASSPRGAGTGSEKLF
-,TRBV6-1,-,ASSEPGNYGYT
once,TRBV19,TRBD2,ASSTLAGFNEQF
-,TRBV11-2,-,ASSSQGYGYT
few,TRBV19,-,ASSIDLTGRRY
-,TRBV3-1/TRBV3-2,TRBD2,ASSVFSSGGKETQY
-,TRBV9,-,ASSVASDTQY